A single sample gave rise to the 13 T cell receptor beta chains below, sequenced in a study of CD8+CD57+ T cells in acquired aplastic anemia. Genomic DNA was employed as the template in profiling TCR beta VDJ and CDR3. TCRdb re-derived calls from the reads in MiXCR, one entry per CDR3 protein. The top ten clones hold under 8.5% of a sample with about 270,000 distinct CDR3 sequences, around three fifths of them seen once. Material for sequencing was sorted CD4+, CD8+, or CD8+CD57+ T cells (not recorded which) from PBMCs. Receptors originate from a human donor with severe aplastic anemia or a healthy control (not recorded which).

This chain connects TRBV24-1 to TRBJ2-5, with TRBD1 matching 10 bases. Germline CDR1 reads KGHDR; CDR2 reads SFDVKD. CDR3 length: 15 residues. The J segment lost 5 bases and the V segment lost 3 bases, leaving 5 bases of the junction unmatched. CDR3 DNA sequence: TGTGCCACCAGTGATCGACAGGGGGCCGGGGAGACCCAGTACTTC. Protein: CATSDRQGAGETQYF.

The rearrangement joins TRBV9 to TRBJ1-1; 10 bases line up with TRBD1. The length of the CDR3 is 13 residues. CDR1 SGDLS and CDR2 YYNGEE come from the germline V gene. Trimming at V came to 5 bases and at J to 7 bases, leaving 5 bases not matched to a gene. In DNA, the CDR3 is TGTGCCAGCAGTTCCGGGACAGGGGTTGAAGCTTTCTTT. Protein product: CASSSGTGVEAFF.

The chain combines TRBV2 with TRBJ2-2; D is possibly TRBD2 (6 bases). The V end was cut by 5 bases, the J end by 1 base, with 17 bases between. From germline, CDR1 is SNHLY and CDR2 FYNNEI. The CDR3 length is 17 residues. The CDR3 reads CASSQGRAGLNTGELFF. The DNA for the CDR3 is TGTGCCAGCAGTCAAGGTCGGGCGGGGCTGAACACCGGGGAGCTGTTTTTT. Combining the CDR3 with reference TRBV2 and TRBJ2-2 gives the whole variable domain EPEVTQTPSHQVTQMGQEVILRCVPISNHLYFYWYRQILGQKVEFLVSFYNNEISEKSEIFDDQFSVERPDGSNFTLKIRSTKLEDSAMYFCASSQGRAGLNTGELFFGEGSRLTVL.

V gene TRBV29-1 combines with J gene TRBJ2-5; 7 nucleotides line up with TRBD2. Germline lookup yields CDR1 SQVTM and CDR2 ANQGSEA. The CDR3 covers 17 residues. J was trimmed by 4 bases and V by 6 bases; bases with no gene match: 20. CDR3 nucleotide sequence: TGCAGCGTGGGCGGCCGCTCTACGGGGGGAGGTGGAGAGACCCAGTACTTC. As protein: CSVGGRSTGGGGETQYF.

At least ten counts were recorded for this clonotype. J is TRBJ2-5 and V is TRBV12-3 or TRBV12-4, with 11 bases lining up with TRBD2. The trim removed 3 bases at V and 2 bases at J, leaving 5 bases unmatched. CDR3 size: 16 residues. As DNA, the CDR3 is TGTGCCAGCAGTTTGTCTAGCGGGGGGATACAAGAGACCCAGTACTTC. The encoded protein is CASSLSSGGIQETQYF.

V is TRBV7-9 and J is TRBJ1-2, with D maybe TRBD1 (6 bases). The V end was cut by 7 bases, the J end by 6 bases, with 27 bases between. The V gene's germline CDR1 is SEHNR and CDR2 FQNEAQ (reference sequence). This CDR3 is 17 amino acids long. In DNA form, the CDR3 reads TGTGCCAGCACCGATCCGTTAAGACAGGTCGGTTCGGATGGCTACACCTTC. This sequence encodes CASTDPLRQVGSDGYTF.

This clonotype was seen at least ten times. The gene calls are TRBV12-3 or TRBV12-4 and TRBJ2-2, with D perhaps TRBD1 (8 bases). This CDR3 is built from 14 residues. Trimming removed 6 bases at V and 6 bases at J, with 14 bases between. CDR3 sequence (DNA): TGTGCCAGCAGACACAGGGGGGGAGCCGGGGAGCTGTTTTTT. Translating it yields CASRHRGGAGELFF.

The rearrangement joins TRBV7-3 to TRBJ2-7; D might be TRBD1 or TRBD2, each matching 5 bases. The CDR3 loop spans 14 amino acids. The V and J ends lost 5 bases and 5 bases respectively, with 16 bases between them. CDR1 and CDR2 from the germline V gene are SGHTA and FQGTGA. The CDR3 nucleotides are TGTGCCAGCAGCCCACGCTACAGGCGGGACGAGCAGTACTTC. Amino acid sequence: CASSPRYRRDEQYF.

V gene TRBV24-1 combines with J gene TRBJ2-5; 8 positions match TRBD1. The CDR3 length is 13 residues. Trimming cost V 7 bases and J 4 bases; bases outside gene matches: 4. CDR1 KGHDR and CDR2 SFDVKD come from the germline V gene. Written as DNA, the CDR3 is TGTGCCACCAGCGGGACAGGTTCAGAGACCCAGTACTTC. It encodes CATSGTGSETQYF.

This clonotype appeared many times. The chain carries TRBV6-5 and TRBJ1-6; unclear D gene. Germline V lookup: CDR1 MNHEY, CDR2 SVGAGI. The CDR3 consists of 20 residues. Trimming left V 0 bases short and J 0 bases short, with 18 bases between. CDR3 nucleotide sequence: TGTGCCAGCAGTTACTCGATTAATTTTGGTCTGAGCTCCTATAATTCACCCCTCCACTTT. Encoded protein: CASSYSINFGLSSYNSPLHF.

This chain joins TRBV29-1 and TRBJ2-7; D is possibly TRBD1 (5 bases). CDR1 and CDR2 (germline): SQVTM, ANQGSEA. This CDR3 has 13 amino acids. V lost 4 bases to trimming and J lost 0 bases, with 10 bases between them. CDR3 sequence (DNA): TGCAGCGTTGGACAGTTAAGCTCCTACGAGCAGTACTTC. It codes for CSVGQLSSYEQYF.

The chain combines TRBV15 with TRBJ1-2; D gene ambiguous. In germline, CDR1 is LNHNV, CDR2 YYDKDF (reference sequence). The CDR3 covers 18 residues. The germline V and J ends were trimmed by 3 bases and 1 base, with 21 bases remaining between them. In DNA form, the CDR3 reads TGTGCCACCAGCAGGAAACTCAACGACGGATCCCTTAACTATGGCTACACCTTC. Translation: CATSRKLNDGSLNYGYTF.

The gene calls are TRBV19 and TRBJ2-5; 7 nucleotides align to TRBD2. J gave up 7 bases and V 7 bases, and 6 bases lay outside the gene matches. The CDR3 totals 12 residues. Germline values: CDR1 LNHDA, CDR2 SQIVND (reference sequence). CDR3 sequence reads: CASMGLRGTQYF. The CDR3 bases are TGTGCCAGTATGGGACTACGAGGGACCCAGTACTTC. Full variable domain (rest looked up from reference TRBV19 and TRBJ2-5): DGGITQSPKYLFRKEGQNVTLSCEQNLNHDAMYWYRQDPGQGLRLIYYSQIVNDFQKGDIAEGYSVSREKKESFPLTVTSAQKNPTAFYLCASMGLRGTQYFGPGTRLLVL.